This record concerns one T cell receptor (beta chain) sequence. Original processing methods: Estimation of nucleated cell counts was performed using reference gene primer amplification. Some clones are missing from TCRdb's copy, which holds only in-frame ones; the method was immunoSEQ multiplex PCR. V, J and clone size are taken as reported in that table, and D and trimming were inferred from the DNA itself. The table shows 200,000 to 250,000 clones, with approximately 84% occurring only once. The source of the sample is a study of blood T cell repertoires in COVID-19. The V gene end was trimmed by 4 bases and the J gene end by 3 bases; junction bases not matched to a gene: 8. In germline, CDR1 is SGDLS, CDR2 YYNGEE. The CDR3 has 15 residues.

Sequences were obtained from peripheral blood. The rearrangement uses TRBV9 and TRBJ2-7, with 9 bases lining up with TRBD1. The sequence derives from a woman younger than 45 who had recovered from COVID-19. CDR3 DNA: TGTGCCAGCAGCCGCAGCGGGACAGGGTACTACGAGCAGTACTTC. Translating it yields CASSRSGTGYYEQYF.